This is a list of T cell receptor beta chains from one sample in a study of T cells after yellow fever vaccination. TCRdb recomputed calls from the 5' RACE reads with MiXCR, one row per CDR3 protein. The sample carries roughly 300,000 distinct CDR3 sequences, about 6.9% recorded once. Sequencing was performed on PBMCs, taken more than 40 days after the first yellow fever vaccination. The receptors derive from a man between 18 and 35 years old who received the YFV17D yellow fever vaccine. Each CDR3 is given with its conserved first and last residue. The D gene is left open where the match is weak. A row's size may be missing; if present it is once, few, many or a size class.

many | TRBJ1-1 | TRBV7-9 | . | 14 | TGTGCCAGCACCCGGGACGGGACCTTCACTGAAGCTTTCTTT | CASTRDGTFTEAFF
few | TRBJ2-2 | TRBV7-9 | . | 15 | TGTGCCAGCAGCTTCCAGGGGATGAACACCGGGGAGCTGTTTTTT | CASSFQGMNTGELFF
. | TRBJ2-7 | TRBV7-2 | . | 13 | TGTGCCAGCAGCCGAAGGTCCCTAAACGAGCAGTACTTC | CASSRRSLNEQYF
few | TRBJ2-1 | TRBV7-8 | . | 16 | TGTGCCAGCAGCCCCGTTGGGTTCTTTGACCACAATGAGCAGTTCTTC | CASSPVGFFDHNEQFF
few | TRBJ1-1 | TRBV20-1 | . | 13 | TGCAGTGCTAGAGTGCAGGAAAGCACTGAAGCTTTCTTT | CSARVQESTEAFF
. | TRBJ2-2 | TRBV5-5 | TRBD1 | 18 | TGTGCCAGCAGCCTGCAAAGCGCCGGGACAGGGAGCACCGGGGAGCTGTTTTTT | CASSLQSAGTGSTGELFF
. | TRBJ2-7 | TRBV6-6 | TRBD1 | 13 | TGTGCCAGCAGCTCGGACAGGGAGCACGAGCAGTACTTC | CASSSDREHEQYF
few | TRBJ2-7 | TRBV6-1 | TRBD1 | 15 | TGTGCCAGCAGTCCGGCCGGGACAGAGACCTACGAGCAGTACTTC | CASSPAGTETYEQYF
. | TRBJ2-1 | TRBV12-3/TRBV12-4 | . | 13 | TGTGCCAGCCACAGGGGGGGAGAAAATGAGCAGTTCTTC | CASHRGGENEQFF
many | TRBJ2-7 | TRBV5-1 | . | 14 | TGCGCCAGCAGCTTAGACGGACCCTCCTACGAGCAGTACTTC | CASSLDGPSYEQYF
few | TRBJ1-1 | TRBV12-3/TRBV12-4 | TRBD1 | 17 | TGTGCCAGCAGTTCGTTCCCTCGACAGGGCGTAAGCACTGAAGCTTTCTTT | CASSSFPRQGVSTEAFF
few | TRBJ2-5 | TRBV5-4 | TRBD2 | 15 | TGTGCCAGCAGCCGACTAGCGGCGGGTAGGGAGACCCAGTACTTC | CASSRLAAGRETQYF
few | TRBJ2-1 | TRBV7-2 | . | 14 | TGTGCCAGCAGCTTTGGCGGATTCTACAATGAGCAGTTCTTC | CASSFGGFYNEQFF
few | TRBJ2-7 | TRBV12-3/TRBV12-4 | . | 14 | TGTGCCAGCAGTTTATGGCGGAGCTCCTACGAGCAGTACTTC | CASSLWRSSYEQYF
few | TRBJ1-6 | TRBV27 | TRBD1 | 15 | TGTGCCAGCAGTATACGACAGGGCGTTAATTCACCCCTCCACTTT | CASSIRQGVNSPLHF
. | TRBJ1-2 | TRBV20-1 | TRBD1 | 16 | TGCTGCGCTAGAGATCGGGAGGGACAGGGCTCCTATGGCTACACCTTC | CCARDREGQGSYGYTF
. | TRBJ1-1 | TRBV6-2/TRBV6-3 | TRBD1 | 16 | TGTGCCAGCAGTTATCCCATGACAGGGATGGACACTGAAGCTTTCTTT | CASSYPMTGMDTEAFF
. | TRBJ1-2 | TRBV6-2/TRBV6-3 | . | 14 | TGTGCCAGCAGTTACGGGACGGACCTCTATGGCTACACCTTC | CASSYGTDLYGYTF
. | TRBJ2-7 | TRBV6-1 | . | 15 | TGTGCCAGCAGTCCGGAATCCGGAAGCTCCTACGAGCAGTACTTC | CASSPESGSSYEQYF
many | TRBJ2-2 | TRBV24-1 | . | 15 | TGTGCCACCAGTGAGGATAATTTCAACACCGGGGAGCTGTTTTTT | CATSEDNFNTGELFF
. | TRBJ2-5 | TRBV7-2 | . | 17 | TGTGCCAGCAGCTTAGGCTTAGGGTTGTTGGTCGCAGAGACCCAGTACTTC | CASSLGLGLLVAETQYF
few | TRBJ2-1 | TRBV14 | TRBD2 | 16 | TGTGCCAGCAGCCAAGAAGGTAGCGGGGGCTACAATGAGCAGTTCTTC | CASSQEGSGGYNEQFF
few | TRBJ2-2 | TRBV4-1 | . | 17 | TGCGCCAGCAGCCAACCAGGGACACAGATGAACACCGGGGAGCTGTTTTTT | CASSQPGTQMNTGELFF